This T cell receptor (beta chain) was retrieved from a study of cytomegalovirus exposure and HLA in healthy donors. Findings and caveats of the study: Reports described diagnosis of cytomegalovirus status by the classifier as highly specific and sensitive.

As for this clone: No antigen is known for it.

The PCR used 60 Vbeta and 13 Jbeta primers. Repertoires were generated with immunoSEQ multiplex PCR, while TCRdb's copy carries only in-frame clones and drops some. The sample has about 55,000 clones, around three quarters seen once. The sequence was obtained from a female donor in good health and CMV-seronegative. Sequencing used PBMCs.

The CDR3 DNA follows: TGTGCCAGCAGTTTAGCACCGGGAGGCACAGATACGCAGTATTTT. As protein: CASSLAPGGTDTQYF. The chain joins TRBV2 to TRBJ2-3; tentative D call: TRBD2 (6 bases). V was pared by 5 bases and J by 1 base, with 13 bases between. Germline values: CDR1 SNHLY, CDR2 FYNNEI. There are 15 residues in the CDR3.